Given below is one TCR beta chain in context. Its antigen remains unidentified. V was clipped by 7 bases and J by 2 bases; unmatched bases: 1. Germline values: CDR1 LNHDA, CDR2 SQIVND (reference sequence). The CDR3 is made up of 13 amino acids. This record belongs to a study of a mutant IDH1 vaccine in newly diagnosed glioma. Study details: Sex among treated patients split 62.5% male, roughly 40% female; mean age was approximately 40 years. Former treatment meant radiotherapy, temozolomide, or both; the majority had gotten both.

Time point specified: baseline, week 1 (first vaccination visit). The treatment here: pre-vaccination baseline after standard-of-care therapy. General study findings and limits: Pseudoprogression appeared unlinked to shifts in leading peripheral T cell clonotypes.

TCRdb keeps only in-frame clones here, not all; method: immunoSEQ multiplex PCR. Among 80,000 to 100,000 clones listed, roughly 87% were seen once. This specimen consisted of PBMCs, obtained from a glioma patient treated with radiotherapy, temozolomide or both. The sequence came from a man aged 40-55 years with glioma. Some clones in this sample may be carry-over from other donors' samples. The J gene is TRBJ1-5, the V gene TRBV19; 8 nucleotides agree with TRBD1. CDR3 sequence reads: CASKGQGNQPQHF. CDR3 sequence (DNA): TGTGCCAGTAAGGGACAGGGCAATCAGCCCCAGCATTTT.